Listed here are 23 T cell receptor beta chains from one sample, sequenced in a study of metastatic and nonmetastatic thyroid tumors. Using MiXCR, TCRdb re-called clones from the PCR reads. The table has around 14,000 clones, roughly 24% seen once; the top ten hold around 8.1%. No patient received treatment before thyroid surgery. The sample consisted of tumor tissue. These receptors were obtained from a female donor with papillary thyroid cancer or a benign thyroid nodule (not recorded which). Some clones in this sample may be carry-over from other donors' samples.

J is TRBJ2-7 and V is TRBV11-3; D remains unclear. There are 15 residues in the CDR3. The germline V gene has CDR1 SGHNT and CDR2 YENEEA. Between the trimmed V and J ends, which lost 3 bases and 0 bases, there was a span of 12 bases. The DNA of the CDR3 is TGTGCCAGCAGCTTTCGACTCTGGAGCTCCTACGAGCAGTACTTC. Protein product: CASSFRLWSSYEQYF. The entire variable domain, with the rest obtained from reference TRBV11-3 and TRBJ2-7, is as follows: EAGVVQSPRYKIIEKKQPVAFWCNPISGHNTLYWYLQNLGQGPELLIRYENEEAVDDSQLPKDRFSAERLKGVDSTLKIQPAELGDSAVYLCASSFRLWSSYEQYFGPGTRLTVT.

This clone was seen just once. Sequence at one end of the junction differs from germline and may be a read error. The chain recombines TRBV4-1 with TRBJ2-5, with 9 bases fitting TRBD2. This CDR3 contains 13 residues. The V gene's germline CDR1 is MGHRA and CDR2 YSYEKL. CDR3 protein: CASIQAGGETQYF. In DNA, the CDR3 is TGTGCCAGCATCCAAGCGGGGGGAGAGACCCAGTACTTC.

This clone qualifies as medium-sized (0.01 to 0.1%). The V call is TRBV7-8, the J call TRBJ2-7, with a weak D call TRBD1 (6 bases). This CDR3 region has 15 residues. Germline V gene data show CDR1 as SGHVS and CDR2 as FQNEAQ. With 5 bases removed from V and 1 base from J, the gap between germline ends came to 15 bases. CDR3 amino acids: CASSRIQGWSYEQYF. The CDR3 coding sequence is TGTGCCAGCAGCCGGATACAGGGTTGGTCCTACGAGCAGTACTTC.

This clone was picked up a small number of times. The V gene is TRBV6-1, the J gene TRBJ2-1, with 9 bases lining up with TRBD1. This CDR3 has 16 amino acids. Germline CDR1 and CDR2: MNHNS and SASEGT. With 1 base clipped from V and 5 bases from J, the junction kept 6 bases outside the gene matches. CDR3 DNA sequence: TGTGCCAGCAGTGAAGTAACAGGGGGCAATCACAATGAGCAGTTCTTC. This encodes CASSEVTGGNHNEQFF.

The CDR3 region is CASSTGDRGRGSPLHF. CDR3 nucleotide sequence: TGTGCCAGCAGCACGGGGGACCGCGGGAGAGGATCACCCCTCCACTTT. The rearrangement links TRBV5-4 to TRBJ1-6; possible D gene TRBD1, 5 bases. Looked up from germline, CDR1 is SGHNT and CDR2 is YYREEE (reference sequence). The CDR3 contains 16 residues. V lost 4 bases, J lost 10 bases, and 21 bases lay in between.

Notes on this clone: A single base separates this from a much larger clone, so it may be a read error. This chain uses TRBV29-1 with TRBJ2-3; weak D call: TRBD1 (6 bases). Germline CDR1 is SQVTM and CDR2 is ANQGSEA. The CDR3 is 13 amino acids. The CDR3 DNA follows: TGCACCGTCCGGGACATCAACACAGGTACGCAGTATTTT. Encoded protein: CTVRDINTGTQYF.

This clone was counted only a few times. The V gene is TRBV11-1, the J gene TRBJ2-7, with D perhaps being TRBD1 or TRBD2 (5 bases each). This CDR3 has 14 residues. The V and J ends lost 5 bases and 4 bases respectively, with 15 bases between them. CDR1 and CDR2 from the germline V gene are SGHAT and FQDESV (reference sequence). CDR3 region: CASSMGTVGYEQYF. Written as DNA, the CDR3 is TGTGCCAGCAGCATGGGGACGGTAGGGTACGAGCAGTACTTC.

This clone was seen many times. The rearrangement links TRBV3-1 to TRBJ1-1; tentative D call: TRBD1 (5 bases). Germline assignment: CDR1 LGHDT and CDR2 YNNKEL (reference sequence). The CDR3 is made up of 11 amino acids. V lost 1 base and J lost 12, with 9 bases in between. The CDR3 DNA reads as TGTGCCAGCAGCCAAGCGGGGGTGACTTTCTTT. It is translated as CASSQAGVTFF.

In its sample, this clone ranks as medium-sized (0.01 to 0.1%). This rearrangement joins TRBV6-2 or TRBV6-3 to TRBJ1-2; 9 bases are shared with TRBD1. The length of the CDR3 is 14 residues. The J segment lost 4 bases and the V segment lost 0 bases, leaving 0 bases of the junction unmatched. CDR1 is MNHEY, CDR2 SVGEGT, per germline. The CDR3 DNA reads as TGTGCCAGCAGTTACTCGACAGGGGGCTATGGCTACACCTTC. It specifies CASSYSTGGYGYTF.

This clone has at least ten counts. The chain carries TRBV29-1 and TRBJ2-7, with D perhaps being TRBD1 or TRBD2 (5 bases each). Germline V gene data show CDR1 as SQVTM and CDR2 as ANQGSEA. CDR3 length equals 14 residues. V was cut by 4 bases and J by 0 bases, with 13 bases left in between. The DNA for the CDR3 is TGCAGCGTTGGGGGGACGGGGAGCTCCTACGAGCAGTACTTC. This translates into CSVGGTGSSYEQYF.

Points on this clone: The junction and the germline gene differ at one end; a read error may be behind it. Written as DNA, the CDR3 is TGCGCCAGCAGTTACTCGAATCGCCGTGACGAGCAGTACTTC. This codes for CASSYSNRRDEQYF. The chain couples TRBV6-2 or TRBV6-3 to TRBJ2-7, with D hard to call. Per the germline V gene, CDR1 is MNHEY and CDR2 is SVGEGT. The CDR3 covers 14 residues.

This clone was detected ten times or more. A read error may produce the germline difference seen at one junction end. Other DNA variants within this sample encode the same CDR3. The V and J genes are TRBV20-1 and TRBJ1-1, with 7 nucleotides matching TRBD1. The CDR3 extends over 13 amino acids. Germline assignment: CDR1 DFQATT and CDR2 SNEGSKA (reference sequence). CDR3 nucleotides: TGTAGTGCTAGAAGGGACAGCGGCACTGAAGCTTTCTTT. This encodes CSARRDSGTEAFF.

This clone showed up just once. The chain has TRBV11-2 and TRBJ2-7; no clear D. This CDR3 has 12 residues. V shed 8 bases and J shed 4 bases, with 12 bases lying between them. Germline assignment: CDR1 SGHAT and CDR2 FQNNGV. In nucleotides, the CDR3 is TGTGCCAGCTCCTTAGGGCAGTACGAGCAGTACTTC. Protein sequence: CASSLGQYEQYF.

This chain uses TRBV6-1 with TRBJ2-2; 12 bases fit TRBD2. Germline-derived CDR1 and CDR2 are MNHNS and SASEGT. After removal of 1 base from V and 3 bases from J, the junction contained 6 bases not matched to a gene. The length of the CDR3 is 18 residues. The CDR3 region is CASSEVGRTSGDTGELFF. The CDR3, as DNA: TGTGCCAGCAGTGAAGTAGGGCGGACTAGCGGGGACACCGGGGAGCTGTTTTTT.

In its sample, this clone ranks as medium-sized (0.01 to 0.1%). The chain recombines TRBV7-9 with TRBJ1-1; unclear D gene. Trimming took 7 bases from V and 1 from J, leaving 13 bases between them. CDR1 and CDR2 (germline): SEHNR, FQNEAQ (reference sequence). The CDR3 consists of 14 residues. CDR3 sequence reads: CASKAPRGNTEAFF. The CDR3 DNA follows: TGTGCCAGCAAGGCCCCCCGAGGGAACACTGAAGCTTTCTTT.

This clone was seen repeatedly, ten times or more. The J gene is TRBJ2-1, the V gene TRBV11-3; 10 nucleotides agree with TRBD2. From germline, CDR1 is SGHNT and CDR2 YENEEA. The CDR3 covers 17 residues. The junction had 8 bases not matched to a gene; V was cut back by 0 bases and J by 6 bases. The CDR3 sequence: CASSLDRLAGVGNEQFF. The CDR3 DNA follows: TGTGCCAGCAGCTTAGATCGTCTAGCGGGAGTGGGCAATGAGCAGTTCTTC.

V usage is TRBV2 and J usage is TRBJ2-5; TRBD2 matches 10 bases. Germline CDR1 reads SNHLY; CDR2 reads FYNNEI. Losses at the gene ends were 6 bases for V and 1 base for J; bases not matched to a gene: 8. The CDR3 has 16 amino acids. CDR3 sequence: CASRRTSGRGQETQYF. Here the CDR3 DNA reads TGTGCCAGCAGGAGGACTAGCGGTAGGGGCCAAGAGACCCAGTACTTC.

The CDR3 nucleotides are TGTGCCAGTAGTCGGGACAGGGGGGGGTCACCCCTCCACTTT. It yields the protein CASSRDRGGSPLHF. J is TRBJ1-6 and V is TRBV19, with TRBD1 identical over 11 bases. CDR3 length equals 14 residues. V gave up 5 bases and J gave up 10 bases; unmatched junction bases: 4. Germline lookup yields CDR1 LNHDA and CDR2 SQIVND (reference sequence).

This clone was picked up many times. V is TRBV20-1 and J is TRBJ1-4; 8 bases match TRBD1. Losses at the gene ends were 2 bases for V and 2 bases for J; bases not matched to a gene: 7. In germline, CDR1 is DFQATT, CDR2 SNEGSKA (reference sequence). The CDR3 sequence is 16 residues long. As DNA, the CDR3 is TGCAGTGCTAGATCGGAACAGGGGGTTACTAATGAAAAACTGTTTTTT. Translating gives CSARSEQGVTNEKLFF.

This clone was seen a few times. For the CDR3, the DNA is TGTGCCAGCAGTGAGGCCTTAGGGGCCAATGAGCAGTTCTTC. The encoded protein is CASSEALGANEQFF. The chain recombines TRBV6-1 with TRBJ2-1, with D possibly matching TRBD1 (5 bases). This CDR3 spans 14 amino acids. Germline CDR1 is MNHNS and CDR2 is SASEGT. V was shortened by 3 bases and J by 6 bases, with 12 bases between the two germline ends.

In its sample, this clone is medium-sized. The DNA of the CDR3 is TGTGCCAGCAGGGGGTCCTACGAGCAGTACTTC. Translation: CASRGSYEQYF. The rearrangement links TRBV25-1 to TRBJ2-7; no firm D call. The V gene's germline CDR1 is MGHDK and CDR2 SYGVNS. The CDR3 spans 11 residues. The V and J ends lost 6 bases and 1 base respectively, with 4 bases between them.

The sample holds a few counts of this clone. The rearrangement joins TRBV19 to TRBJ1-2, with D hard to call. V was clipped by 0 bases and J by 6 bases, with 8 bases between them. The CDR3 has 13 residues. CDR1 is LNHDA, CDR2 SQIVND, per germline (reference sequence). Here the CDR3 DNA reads TGTGCCAGTAGTATAGATACCCGCGATGGCTACACCTTC. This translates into CASSIDTRDGYTF.

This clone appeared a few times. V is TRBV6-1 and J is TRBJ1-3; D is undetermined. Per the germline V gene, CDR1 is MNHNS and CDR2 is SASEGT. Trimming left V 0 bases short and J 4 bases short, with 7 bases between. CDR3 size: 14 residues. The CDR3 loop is CASSEATSGNTIYF. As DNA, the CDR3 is TGTGCCAGCAGTGAAGCGACCTCCGGAAACACCATATATTTT.